This entry lists 5 T cell receptor beta chains sequenced from one sample in a study of blood T cell repertoires in COVID-19. Clones were sequenced by immunoSEQ multiplex PCR, and TCRdb holds only the in-frame ones, with some missing. This sample yields a few hundred thousand clones, of which roughly 88% are seen a single time; about 1.5% belongs to the top ten. The sample comprised peripheral blood. The receptors stem from a woman aged 30 to 39 with COVID-19, enrolled during active disease.

In its sample, this clone was seen a few times. This chain connects TRBV5-5 to TRBJ1-1; D gene uncertain. CDR1 is SGHKS and CDR2 is YYEKEE in the germline V gene (reference sequence). This CDR3 contains 15 residues. Trimming removed 2 bases at V and 0 bases at J, with 11 bases between. The CDR3 DNA is TGTGCCAGCAGCTTCGGCCAGGCTATGAACACTGAAGCTTTCTTT. The encoded protein is CASSFGQAMNTEAFF. The full variable domain, completed using reference TRBV5-5 and TRBJ1-1, is DAGVTQSPTHLIKTRGQQVTLRCSPISGHKSVSWYQQVLGQGPQFIFQYYEKEERGRGNFPDRFSARQFPNYSSELNVNALLLGDSALYLCASSFGQAMNTEAFFGQGTRLTVV.

The rearrangement joins TRBV19 to TRBJ1-1; D possibly corresponds to TRBD1 (5 bases). V lost 7 bases, J lost 5 bases, and 14 bases lay in between. This CDR3 contains 13 residues. The germline V gene has CDR1 LNHDA and CDR2 SQIVND (reference sequence). DNA of the CDR3: TGTGCCAGTACCCCAGGGCGGGGGACTGAAGCTTTCTTT. It is translated as CASTPGRGTEAFF.

This chain's CDR3 is CASSHTSSNQPQHF. DNA for the CDR3: TGTGCCAGCAGCCATACAAGTAGCAATCAGCCCCAGCATTTT. V usage is TRBV6-5 and J usage is TRBJ1-5; D unresolved. CDR1 and CDR2 from the germline V gene are MNHEY and SVGAGI. The CDR3 length is 14 residues. Trimming removed 6 bases at V and 0 bases at J, with 9 bases between.

This clone appeared a single time. The V call is TRBV7-9, the J call TRBJ1-4; 7 nucleotides agree with TRBD1. With V trimmed by 1 base and J by 2 bases, 4 bases remained unmatched. This CDR3 region has 16 residues. The germline gives CDR1 SEHNR, CDR2 FQNEAQ (reference sequence). The CDR3 loop is CASSLGATGTNEKLFF. CDR3 nucleotide sequence: TGTGCCAGCAGCTTAGGGGCGACAGGGACTAATGAAAAACTGTTTTTT.

The chain uses TRBV7-2 and TRBJ1-2, with TRBD1 as a possible D gene (6 bases). CDR3 length: 13 amino acids. V lost 1 base to trimming and J lost 8 bases, with 11 bases between them. The germline CDR1 and CDR2 sequences are SGHTA and FQGNSA. In DNA form, the CDR3 reads TGTGCCAGCAGCTTAGACCCCCAGGGGGGCTACACCTTC. It yields the protein CASSLDPQGGYTF. Variable domain in full (rest from reference TRBV7-2 and TRBJ1-2): GAGVSQSPSNKVTEKGKDVELRCDPISGHTALYWYRQSLGQGLEFLIYFQGNSAPDKSGLPSDRFSAERTGGSVSTLTIQRTQQEDSAVYLCASSLDPQGGYTFGSGTRLTVV.